These 13 T cell receptor beta chains were sequenced from one sample in a study of beta chain features in type 1 diabetes. Antigens of these TCRs are unknown. Reverse transcribing all isolated RNA meant expressed TCRB transcripts were sequenced. Produced via immunoSEQ multiplex PCR; TCRdb's table is partial and in-frame only. The repertoire consists of about 650,000 clones, with 9.5% to 15% occurring once and the leading ten covering more than 0.1%. Whole-study findings and limits: Shortening that was moderate but significant affected the TCRB CDR3s of Type 1 diabetes patients in all four CD4+ subsets.

The sample taken for sequencing was naive CD4+ T cells from blood. Receptors originate from a man aged 30-40 years with type 1 diabetes.

The chain couples TRBV28 to TRBJ1-2, with D unclear. CDR1 is MDHEN, CDR2 SYDVKM, per germline. The V end was cut by 7 bases, the J end by 4 bases, with 10 bases between. The CDR3 contains 12 residues. The CDR3 reads CASTDGFYGYTF. The CDR3 DNA is TGTGCCAGCACTGACGGATTCTATGGCTACACCTTC.

The chain links TRBV28 to TRBJ2-7, with TRBD1 identical over 7 bases. CDR3 length: 14 amino acids. Germline loops: CDR1 MDHEN, CDR2 SYDVKM. V trimming: 7 bases; J trimming: 0 bases; junction bases outside the gene matches: 6. CDR3 nucleotide sequence: TGTGCCAGCATCGGGACAGCCTTCTCCTACGAGCAGTACTTC. Translating it yields CASIGTAFSYEQYF.

The chain's CDR3 is CASREGNNQPQHF. The CDR3 nucleotides are TGTGCCAGCAGGGAGGGGAACAATCAGCCCCAGCATTTT. The chain is built from TRBV2 and TRBJ1-5; the D gene is possibly TRBD1 (5 bases). Trimming pared 6 bases from V and 3 bases from J, leaving 9 bases between. The CDR3 is 13 residues long. The germline CDR1 and CDR2 sequences are SNHLY and FYNNEI.

The V gene is TRBV18, the J gene TRBJ2-5; either TRBD1 or TRBD2 may supply D (5 bases each). Germline V CDR1 and CDR2: KGHSH, LQKENI. The CDR3 has 16 residues. The germline V and J ends were trimmed by 2 bases and 2 bases, with 15 bases remaining between them. The CDR3 nucleotides are TGTGCCAGCTCACCAGGGGGAACGCTGAATCAAGAGACCCAGTACTTC. Protein: CASSPGGTLNQETQYF.

This clone was seen a few times. This chain links TRBV28 with TRBJ2-7; 9 bases fit TRBD1. After removal of 5 bases from V and 3 bases from J, the junction contained 14 bases not matched to a gene. Germline V CDR1 and CDR2: MDHEN, SYDVKM. This CDR3 comprises 17 residues. The CDR3 here is CASSLRPGTGNHYEQYF. CDR3 in DNA: TGTGCCAGCAGTCTCCGACCCGGGACAGGGAACCACTACGAGCAGTACTTC.

This chain links TRBV25-1 with TRBJ1-5; D unclear. The CDR3 spans 13 residues. The V end was cut by 3 bases, the J end by 16 bases, with 19 bases between. Germline CDR1 and CDR2: MGHDK and SYGVNS. The CDR3 nucleotides read TGTGCCAGCAGTGATGGGATAGCGGCCATCTACCATTTT. Protein product: CASSDGIAAIYHF.

This clone was picked up a small number of times. The rearrangement links TRBV30 to TRBJ2-2, with TRBD2 matching 8 bases. V was pared by 0 bases and J by 6 bases, with 12 bases of the junction left unmatched. This CDR3 has 17 residues. CDR1 is GTSNPN and CDR2 is SVGIG in the germline V gene (reference sequence). CDR3 coding DNA: TGTGCCTGGAGTGTATTGGGGGCCGGGGGGGCCCCCGGGGAGCTGTTTTTT. Protein: CAWSVLGAGGAPGELFF.

This clone was seen more than once but under ten times. V usage is TRBV9 and J usage is TRBJ1-1; 9 positions match TRBD1. CDR3 length equals 15 residues. Unmatched junction bases numbered 4, after V lost 0 bases and J lost 4 bases. CDR1 SGDLS and CDR2 YYNGEE come from the germline V gene. The CDR3, as DNA: TGTGCCAGCAGCGTAGCTACGACAGGGGGCACTGAAGCTTTCTTT. Its protein product is CASSVATTGGTEAFF.

This clone was seen a few times. The V gene is TRBV29-1, the J gene TRBJ2-3, with D hard to call. V lost 3 bases to trimming and J lost 2 bases, with 15 bases between them. The germline V gene has CDR1 SQVTM and CDR2 ANQGSEA. This CDR3 has 15 amino acids. The CDR3 sequence: CSVELLGIFTDTQYF. The CDR3 coding sequence is TGCAGCGTTGAGCTTTTGGGGATTTTCACAGATACGCAGTATTTT.

Only a few counts were recorded for this clone. The chain recombines TRBV4-3 with TRBJ1-6; 10 nucleotides match TRBD1. V shed 2 bases, J shed 10 bases, and the junction held 11 bases outside the gene matches. Germline lookup yields CDR1 LGHNA and CDR2 YSLEER. This CDR3 has 17 residues. CDR3 amino acids: CASSQFSDGTGDSPLHF. For the CDR3, the DNA is TGCGCCAGCAGCCAATTCTCGGATGGGACAGGGGACTCACCCCTCCACTTT.

This clone was observed a handful of times. The rearrangement joins TRBV6-6 to TRBJ1-2; D is possibly TRBD1 (5 bases). This CDR3 region has 15 residues. V shed 5 bases and J shed 2 bases, with 15 bases lying between them. The germline V gene encodes CDR1 MNHNY and CDR2 SVGAGI (reference sequence). The CDR3 region is CASSLTKGLNYGYTF. CDR3 DNA sequence: TGTGCCAGCAGTCTTACGAAGGGACTAAACTATGGCTACACCTTC.

V and J are TRBV4-2 and TRBJ1-2; TRBD1 is a possible D gene (5 bases). V lost 0 bases, J lost 5 bases, and 13 bases lay in between. CDR1 and CDR2 (germline): LGHNA, YNFKEQ. This CDR3 has 15 amino acids. CDR3 loop: CASSQDRGQGYGYTF. Here the CDR3 DNA reads TGTGCCAGCAGCCAAGATCGGGGCCAGGGATATGGCTACACCTTC.

CDR3 amino acids: CASSFRQTGGTEAFF. CDR3 sequence (DNA): TGTGCCAGCAGCTTCCGCCAGACTGGGGGCACTGAAGCTTTCTTT. The chain has TRBV11-3 and TRBJ1-1, with a possible D match to TRBD1 (5 bases). CDR3 length equals 15 residues. Trimming pared 3 bases from V and 4 bases from J, leaving 15 bases between. The germline CDR1 and CDR2 sequences are SGHNT and YENEEA.